This TCR beta chain was recovered during a study of OX40 agonist ivuxolimab in advanced cancers. Assay: immunoSEQ multiplex PCR; the TCRdb copy retains only in-frame clones and omits some. This sample has more than 50,000 clones, with roughly 86% found just once. CDR1 and CDR2 from the germline V gene are GTSNPN and SVGIG (reference sequence). This CDR3 region has 13 residues. Trimming took 8 bases from V and 6 from J, leaving 19 bases between them. The source material was CD4+ or CD8+ T cells sorted from blood, sampled in a trial of the OX40 agonist ivuxolimab. The clonotype was recovered from an adult with an advanced solid tumor such as melanoma, head and neck, liver or kidney cancer. This chain joins TRBV30 and TRBJ1-2; D is unclear. The CDR3 sequence: CAGRSFPANGYTF. As DNA, the CDR3 is TGTGCCGGAAGATCCTTCCCGGCGAATGGCTACACCTTC. The variable domain in full, with the rest retrieved from reference TRBV30 and TRBJ1-2, is SQTIHQWPATLVQPVGSPLSLECTVEGTSNPNLYWYRQAAGRGLQLLFYSVGIGQISSEVPQNLSASRPQDRQFILSSKKLLLSDSGFYLCAGRSFPANGYTFGSGTRLTVV.